A single sample gave rise to the 9 T cell receptor beta chains below, sequenced in a study of CD8 T cells in Susac syndrome. When the RNA was reverse transcribed, random hexamers were used with an input of roughly 0.45 to 1 ug. TCRdb fed the immunoSEQ multiplex PCR reads into MiXCR, producing one record per CDR3 protein. The data hold 150,000 to 200,000 distinct CDR3 sequences, with under 95% observed a single time. The sequenced sample was CD4+ T cells from PBMCs. These TCRs come from a human donor with Susac syndrome.

The chain carries TRBV20-1 and TRBJ1-2, with 10 bases that match TRBD1. The CDR3 length is 13 residues. Losses at the gene ends were 6 bases for V and 4 bases for J; bases not matched to a gene: 5. CDR1 and CDR2 from the germline V gene are DFQATT and SNEGSKA (reference sequence). CDR3 in amino acids: CSAEDRGAYGYTF. The CDR3 coding sequence is TGCAGTGCCGAGGACAGGGGGGCCTATGGCTACACCTTC.

The chain combines TRBV10-3 with TRBJ2-7; 10 bases fit TRBD1. Germline V lookup: CDR1 ENHRY, CDR2 SYGVKD. The CDR3 has 14 amino acids. The junction had 9 bases not matched to a gene; V was cut back by 10 bases and J by 3 bases. The CDR3 reads CATNRDRGIYEQYF. The CDR3 coding sequence is TGTGCCACTAACCGGGACAGGGGAATCTACGAGCAGTACTTC.

The table lists this clonotype with many counts. CDR3 DNA: TGTGCCAGCAGCTTAGTGCCGGATGGCTACACCTTC. Translated, it gives CASSLVPDGYTF. V gene TRBV7-2 combines with J gene TRBJ1-2, with D uncertain. Between the trimmed V and J ends, which lost 1 base and 6 bases, there was a span of 6 bases. This CDR3 region has 12 residues. In germline, CDR1 is SGHTA, CDR2 FQGNSA.

The chain carries TRBV6-1 and TRBJ2-5; 11 bases are shared with TRBD1. Germline-derived CDR1 and CDR2 are MNHNS and SASEGT. The V and J ends lost 5 bases and 5 bases, in that order; junction bases with no gene match: 22. There are 20 residues in the CDR3. CDR3 nucleotide sequence: TGTGCCAGCAGTCCCCGGGACAGGGGGTCAGCGGGGAGTCAGGGGGAGACCCAGTACTTC. Amino acid sequence: CASSPRDRGSAGSQGETQYF.

V gene TRBV6-5 combines with J gene TRBJ2-1; 9 nucleotides line up with TRBD1. The J segment lost 8 bases and the V segment lost 4 bases, leaving 6 bases of the junction unmatched. The CDR3 runs to 14 residues. Germline V gives CDR1 MNHEY, CDR2 SVGAGI. The CDR3 DNA sequence: TGTGCCAGCAGTTTCAACAGGGGGCCGGATGAGCAGTTCTTC. Translating it yields CASSFNRGPDEQFF.

The chain is built from TRBV6-6 and TRBJ1-2, with 9 positions matching TRBD1. Trimming at V came to 7 bases and at J to 8 bases, leaving 8 bases not matched to a gene. The germline CDR1 and CDR2 sequences are MNHNY and SVGAGI (reference sequence). This CDR3 is 13 amino acids long. The CDR3 region has the DNA TGTGCCAGCACCTGGGACAGGGCAGACGGCTACACCTTC. It translates to CASTWDRADGYTF.

This chain joins TRBV29-1 and TRBJ1-1; weak D call: TRBD1 (5 bases). CDR3 length: 11 amino acids. The ends were cut back, 7 bases at V and 5 bases at J, with 11 bases in the middle. CDR1 is SQVTM and CDR2 is ANQGSEA in the germline V gene. CDR3 region: CSARDGTEAFF. For the CDR3, the DNA is TGCAGCGCCCGGGACGGAACTGAAGCTTTCTTT.

This chain joins TRBV2 and TRBJ2-7; D is ambiguous. This CDR3 is 11 amino acids long. Germline V gene lookup returns CDR1 SNHLY and CDR2 FYNNEI. Trimming pared 6 bases from V and 7 bases from J, leaving 10 bases between. CDR3 bases: TGTGCCAGCAGCGAGGCGAGGGAGCAGTACTTC. It yields the protein CASSEAREQYF.

As DNA, the CDR3 is TGTGCCAGCAGCGTAGTAGGACAGGGTACCTATGGCTACACCTTC. Translating gives CASSVVGQGTYGYTF. The chain employs TRBV9 and TRBJ1-2, with 8 bases aligning to TRBD1. The germline CDR1 and CDR2 sequences are SGDLS and YYNGEE. Trimming removed 0 bases from V and 4 bases from J; junction bases left unmatched: 5. CDR3 length: 15 residues.